This T cell receptor beta chain is from a study of blood T cell repertoires in COVID-19. Study at large: Material from acute and convalescent COVID-19 was sourced from the United States, Italy and Spain. T cells, B-cell-depleted T cells, or PBMCs provided the cDNA or gDNA that served as material.

How the authors handled the data: Using reference gene primer amplification, nucleated cell counts were estimated. Clones were read by immunoSEQ multiplex PCR, and TCRdb kept only the in-frame ones, dropping some. The V and J calls and the clone size are those of that table, but D and trimming were determined from the DNA. The data contain approximately 160,000 clones, around four fifths of them singletons. This clone has more than one count but fewer than ten. This sequence originates from a man aged 70 or older with acute or convalescent COVID-19. The sample consisted of peripheral blood.

DNA of the CDR3: TGTGCCAGTAGTAAGGGCACAGGGGGAAACACCATATATTTT. Amino acid sequence: CASSKGTGGNTIYF. The V call is TRBV19, the J call TRBJ1-3, with D maybe TRBD1 (6 bases). Per the germline V gene, CDR1 is LNHDA and CDR2 is SQIVND (reference sequence). V lost 4 bases to trimming and J lost 4 bases, with 11 bases between them. The CDR3 has 14 amino acids.